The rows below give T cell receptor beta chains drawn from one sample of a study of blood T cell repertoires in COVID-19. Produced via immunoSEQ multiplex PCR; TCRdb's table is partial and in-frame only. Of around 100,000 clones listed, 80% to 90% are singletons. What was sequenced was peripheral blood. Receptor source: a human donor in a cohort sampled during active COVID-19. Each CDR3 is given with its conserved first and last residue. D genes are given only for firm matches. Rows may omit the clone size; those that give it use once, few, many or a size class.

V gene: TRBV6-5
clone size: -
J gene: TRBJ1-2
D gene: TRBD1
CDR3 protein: CASSLQGVGGYTF
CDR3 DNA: TGTGCCAGCAGCCTACAGGGGGTAGGTGGCTACACCTTC

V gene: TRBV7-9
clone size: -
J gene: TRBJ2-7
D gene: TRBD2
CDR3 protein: CASSPPVAGEKEKQYF
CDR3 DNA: TGTGCCAGCAGCCCCCCGGTAGCGGGGGAGAAAGAGAAGCAGTACTTC

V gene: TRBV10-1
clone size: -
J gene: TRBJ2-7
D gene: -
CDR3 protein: CASSESGGAREQYF
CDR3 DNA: TGCGCCAGCAGTGAGTCGGGGGGGGCCCGGGAGCAGTACTTC

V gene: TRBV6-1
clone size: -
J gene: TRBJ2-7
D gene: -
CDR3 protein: CASSEVQGSIYEQYF
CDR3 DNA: TGTGCCAGCAGTGAAGTCCAGGGTAGCATTTACGAGCAGTACTTC

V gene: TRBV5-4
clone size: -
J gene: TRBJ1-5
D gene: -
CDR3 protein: CASSQDRTNQPQHF
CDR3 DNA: TGTGCCAGCAGCCAAGACAGGACCAATCAGCCCCAGCATTTT

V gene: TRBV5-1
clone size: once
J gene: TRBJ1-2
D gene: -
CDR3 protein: CATGKSTGSVNGYTF
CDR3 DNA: TGCGCCACCGGTAAAAGTACAGGGTCGGTTAATGGCTACACCTTC

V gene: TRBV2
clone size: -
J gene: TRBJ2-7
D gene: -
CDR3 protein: CASWGDLEQYF
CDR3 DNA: TGTGCCAGCTGGGGGGATCTCGAGCAGTACTTC

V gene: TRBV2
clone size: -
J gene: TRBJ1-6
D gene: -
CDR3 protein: CASSPRTAGYNSPLHF
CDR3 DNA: TGTGCCAGCAGCCCCCGGACAGCTGGCTATAATTCACCCCTCCACTTT

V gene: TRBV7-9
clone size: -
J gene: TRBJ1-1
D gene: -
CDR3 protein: CASSFMNTEAFF
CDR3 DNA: TGTGCCAGCAGCTTCATGAACACTGAAGCTTTCTTT

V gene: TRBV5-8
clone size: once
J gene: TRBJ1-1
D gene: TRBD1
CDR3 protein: CASSTRQGLRFTEAFF
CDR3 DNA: TGTGCCAGCAGCACCAGACAGGGTCTTCGATTCACTGAAGCTTTCTTT

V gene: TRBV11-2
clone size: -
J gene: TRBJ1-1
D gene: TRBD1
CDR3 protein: CASSLGQFRGTEAFF
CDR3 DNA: TGTGCCAGCAGCCTGGGACAGTTCCGGGGTACTGAAGCTTTCTTT

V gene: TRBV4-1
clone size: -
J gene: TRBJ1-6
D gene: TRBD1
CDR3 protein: CASSHRATGVNSPLHF
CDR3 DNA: TGCGCCAGCAGCCATCGGGCGACAGGGGTTAATTCACCCCTCCACTTT

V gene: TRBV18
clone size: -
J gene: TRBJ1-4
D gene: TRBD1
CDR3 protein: CASSQQGMSEKLFF
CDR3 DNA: TGTGCCAGCTCGCAACAGGGGATGAGTGAAAAACTGTTTTTT

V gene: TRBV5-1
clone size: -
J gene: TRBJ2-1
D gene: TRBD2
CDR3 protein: CASIEGTSGIYNEQFF
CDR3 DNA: TGCGCCAGCATTGAGGGAACTAGCGGGATTTACAATGAGCAGTTCTTC

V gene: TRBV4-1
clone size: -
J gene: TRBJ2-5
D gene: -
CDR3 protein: CASSQVWGEQETQYF
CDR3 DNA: TGCGCCAGCAGCCAAGTTTGGGGGGAACAAGAGACCCAGTACTTC

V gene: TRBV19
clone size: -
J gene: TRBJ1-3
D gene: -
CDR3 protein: CASSIGAGPGNTIYF
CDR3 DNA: TGTGCCAGTAGTATAGGCGCAGGGCCTGGAAACACCATATATTTT

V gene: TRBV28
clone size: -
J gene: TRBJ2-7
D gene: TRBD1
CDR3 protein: CASIPRTGSLFEQYF
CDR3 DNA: TGTGCCAGCATTCCGAGGACAGGGAGTTTATTCGAGCAGTACTTC

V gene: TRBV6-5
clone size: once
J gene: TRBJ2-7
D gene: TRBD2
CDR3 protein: CASSYELAHPYEQYF
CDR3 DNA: TGTGCCAGCAGTTACGAACTAGCGCATCCCTACGAGCAGTACTTC

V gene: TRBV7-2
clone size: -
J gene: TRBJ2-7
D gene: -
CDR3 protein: CASSLGRGSYEQYF
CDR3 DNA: TGTGCCAGCAGCTTAGGTAGGGGAAGTTACGAGCAGTACTTC

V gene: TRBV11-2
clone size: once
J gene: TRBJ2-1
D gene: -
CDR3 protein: CASTPGRGTLSSYNEQFF
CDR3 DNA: TGTGCCAGCACTCCCGGAAGGGGGACCCTAAGCTCCTACAATGAGCAGTTCTTC

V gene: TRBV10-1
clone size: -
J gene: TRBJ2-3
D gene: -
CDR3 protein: CASSERTSGTQYF
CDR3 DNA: TGCGCCAGCAGTGAGAGGACTTCGGGTACGCAGTATTTT

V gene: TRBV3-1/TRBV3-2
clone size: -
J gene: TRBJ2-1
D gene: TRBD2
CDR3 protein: CASSLGLEQFF
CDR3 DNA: TGTGCCAGCAGCCTGGGACTAGAGCAGTTCTTC

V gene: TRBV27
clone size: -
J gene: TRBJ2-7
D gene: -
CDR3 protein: CASSPRTGILYEQYF
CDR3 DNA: TGTGCCAGCAGTCCCCGAACAGGGATTCTATACGAGCAGTACTTC

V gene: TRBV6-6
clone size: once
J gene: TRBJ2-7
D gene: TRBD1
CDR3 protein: CASSYNPRQGTYEQYF
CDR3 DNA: TGTGCCAGCAGTTATAACCCGCGACAGGGAACCTACGAGCAGTACTTC

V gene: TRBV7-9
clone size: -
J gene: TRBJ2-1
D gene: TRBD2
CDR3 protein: CASSFSGRPTFYNEQFF
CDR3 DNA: TGTGCCAGCAGTTTCAGCGGGAGGCCGACTTTTTACAATGAGCAGTTCTTC

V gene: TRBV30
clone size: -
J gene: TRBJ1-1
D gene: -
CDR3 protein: CAWSRQAATEAFF
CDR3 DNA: TGTGCCTGGAGTCGGCAGGCCGCCACTGAAGCTTTCTTT

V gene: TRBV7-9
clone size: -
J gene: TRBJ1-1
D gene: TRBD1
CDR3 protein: CASSLRQGGNTEAFF
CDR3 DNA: TGTGCCAGCAGCCTCAGACAGGGTGGGAACACTGAAGCTTTCTTT

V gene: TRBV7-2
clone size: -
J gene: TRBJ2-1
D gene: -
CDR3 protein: CASSLGAGSYNEQFF
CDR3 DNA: TGTGCCAGCAGCTTAGGGGCGGGCTCCTACAATGAGCAGTTCTTC

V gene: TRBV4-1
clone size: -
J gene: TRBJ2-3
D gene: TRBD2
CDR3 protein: CASSQEGLAGGSPRYTQYF
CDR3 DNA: TGCGCCAGCAGCCAAGAGGGACTAGCGGGGGGCTCCCCGAGGTATACGCAGTATTTT

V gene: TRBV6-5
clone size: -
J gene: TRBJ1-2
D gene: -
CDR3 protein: CASSYSLWGDGYTF
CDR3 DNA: TGTGCCAGCAGTTACTCGTTATGGGGAGATGGCTACACCTTC

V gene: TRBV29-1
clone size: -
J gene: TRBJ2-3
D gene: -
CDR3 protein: CSVGQITDTQYF
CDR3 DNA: TGCAGCGTTGGACAGATTACAGATACGCAGTATTTT

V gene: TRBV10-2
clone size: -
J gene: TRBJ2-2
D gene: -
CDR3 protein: CASSEIRGRTGELFF
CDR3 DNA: TGCGCCAGCAGTGAAATTCGGGGAAGGACCGGGGAGCTGTTTTTT

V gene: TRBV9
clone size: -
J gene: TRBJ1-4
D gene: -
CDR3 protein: CASSPSSGPGVTNEKLFF
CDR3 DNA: TGTGCCAGCAGCCCCAGTAGTGGGCCGGGGGTAACTAATGAAAAACTGTTTTTT

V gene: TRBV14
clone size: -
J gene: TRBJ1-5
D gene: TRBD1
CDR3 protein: CASSRDRGQPQHF
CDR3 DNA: TGTGCCAGCAGCCGGGACAGGGGCCAGCCCCAGCATTTT

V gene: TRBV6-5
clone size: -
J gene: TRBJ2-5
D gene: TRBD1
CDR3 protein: CASSWTGGGETQYF
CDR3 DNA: TGTGCCAGCAGCTGGACAGGGGGCGGGGAGACCCAGTACTTC

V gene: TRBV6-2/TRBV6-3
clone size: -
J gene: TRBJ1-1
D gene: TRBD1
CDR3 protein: CASSYQDRGWDTEAFF
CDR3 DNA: TGTGCCAGCAGTTACCAGGACAGGGGATGGGACACTGAAGCTTTCTTT

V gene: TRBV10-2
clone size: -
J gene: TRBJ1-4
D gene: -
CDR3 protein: CASGGGANEKLFF
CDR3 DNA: TGCGCCAGCGGGGGGGGAGCTAATGAAAAACTGTTTTTT

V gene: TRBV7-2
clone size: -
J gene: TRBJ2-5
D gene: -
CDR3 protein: CASSSSRPGRGETQYF
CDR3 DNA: TGTGCCAGCAGCTCCTCCCGGCCGGGACGGGGGGAGACCCAGTACTTC

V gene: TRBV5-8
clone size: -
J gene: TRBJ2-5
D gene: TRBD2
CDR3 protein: CASSLGVKAGGGQETQYF
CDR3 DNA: TGTGCCAGCAGCTTGGGAGTAAAAGCGGGAGGAGGGCAAGAGACCCAGTACTTC

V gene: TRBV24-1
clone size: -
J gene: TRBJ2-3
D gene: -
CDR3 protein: CATSDPRTANTQYF
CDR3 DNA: TGTGCCACCAGTGATCCCCGGACTGCTAATACGCAGTATTTT

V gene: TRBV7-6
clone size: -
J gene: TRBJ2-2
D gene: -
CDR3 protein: CASSGQITGELFF
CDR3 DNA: TGTGCCAGCAGCGGGCAAATCACCGGGGAGCTGTTTTTT

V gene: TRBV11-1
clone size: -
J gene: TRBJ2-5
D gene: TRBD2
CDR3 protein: CASSARVRGVQETQYF
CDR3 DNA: TGTGCCAGCAGCGCCCGAGTGCGGGGGGTCCAAGAGACCCAGTACTTC

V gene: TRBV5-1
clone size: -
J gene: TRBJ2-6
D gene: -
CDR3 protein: CASRGGQGANVLTF
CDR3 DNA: TGCGCCAGCAGGGGGGGGCAAGGGGCCAACGTCCTGACTTTC

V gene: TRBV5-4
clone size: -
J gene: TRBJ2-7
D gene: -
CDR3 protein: CASSLVADSIGEQYF
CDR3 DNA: TGTGCCAGCAGCTTGGTAGCGGACTCCATAGGCGAGCAGTACTTC

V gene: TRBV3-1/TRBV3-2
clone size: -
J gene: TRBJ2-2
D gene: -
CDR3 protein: CASAGAYTGELFF
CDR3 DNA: TGTGCCAGTGCGGGGGCGTACACCGGGGAGCTGTTTTTT

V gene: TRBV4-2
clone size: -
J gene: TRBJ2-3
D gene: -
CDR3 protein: CASSQDLRTDTQYF
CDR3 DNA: TGTGCCAGCAGCCAAGATCTACGCACAGATACGCAGTATTTT

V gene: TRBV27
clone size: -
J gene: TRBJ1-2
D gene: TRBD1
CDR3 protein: CASSLYLTGDGYTF
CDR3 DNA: TGTGCCAGCAGTCTATACTTAACAGGGGATGGCTACACCTTC

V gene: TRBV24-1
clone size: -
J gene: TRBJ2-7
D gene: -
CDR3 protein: CATSGQGYEQYF
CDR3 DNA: TGTGCCACCAGTGGGCAGGGCTACGAGCAGTACTTC

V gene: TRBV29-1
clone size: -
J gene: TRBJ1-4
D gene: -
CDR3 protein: CSVAVGPLNEKLFF
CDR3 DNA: TGCAGCGTTGCGGTGGGCCCCCTTAATGAAAAACTGTTTTTT

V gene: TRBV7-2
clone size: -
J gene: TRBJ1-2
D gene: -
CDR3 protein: CASSLGGPNYGYTF
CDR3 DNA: TGTGCCAGCAGCTTAGGAGGTCCTAACTATGGCTACACCTTC